This TCR beta chain was sequenced during a study of vaccination and CD4 T cells after COVID-19. Study at large: It was a median about 100 days after diagnosis, with a range of 35 to 161, that post-COVID samples were drawn. As control conditions, cultures were given either a CEFX pool serving as positive control, an HIV-1 Nef pool, or no peptide at all. Whole-study findings and limits: The study found that a median approximately 86% of reactive clones in convalescent patients appeared only post-vaccination.

Oncomine TCR Beta short-read sequencing was applied to DNA from cultured CD4+ T cells. TCRdb processed the PCR reads anew with MiXCR; each CDR3 protein has one entry. Altogether about 12,000 distinct CDR3 sequences are present, roughly three quarters being singletons, with the ten largest covering around 9.9%. This clonotype was observed a handful of times. Its antigen is unknown. As for treatment: roughly 10-day PBMC culture with coronavirus spike peptide pools or control peptides (ViraFEST assay). For ViraFEST, peptide pools expanded antigen-specific T cells, after which the TCRs were sequenced. CDR1 is LNHNV, CDR2 YYDKDF, per germline (reference sequence). The CDR3 is made up of 19 amino acids. Trimming stripped 0 bases from V and 10 bases from J, with 28 bases between.

The TCR comes from a human donor who had recovered from COVID-19. The chain combines TRBV15 with TRBJ2-1; TRBD1 is a possible D gene (6 bases). The source material was CD4+ T cells from blood, cultured in vitro. The CDR3 DNA is TGTGCCACCAGCAGAGATGGGACAATCAGGGGACGAAGGTATAAGGAGCAGTTCTTC. Translated: CATSRDGTIRGRRYKEQFF.